A single sample is the source of the 22 T cell receptor beta chains below, sequenced in a study of blood T cell repertoires in COVID-19. Assay: immunoSEQ multiplex PCR; the TCRdb copy retains only in-frame clones and omits some. The table records over 85,000 clones, 70% to 80% of them present only once. The source material was peripheral blood. These receptors came from a man in his 70s with acute or convalescent COVID-19.

This clone was observed a handful of times. This chain links TRBV11-1 with TRBJ2-3; 11 nucleotides agree with TRBD2. With V trimmed by 8 bases and J by 0 bases, 4 bases remained unmatched. CDR1 SGHAT and CDR2 FQDESV come from the germline V gene (reference sequence). The CDR3 is 15 amino acids. The CDR3 is CASAWTSGSTDTQYF. In DNA form, the CDR3 reads TGTGCCAGCGCCTGGACTAGCGGGAGCACAGATACGCAGTATTTT.

The chain has TRBV6-5 and TRBJ2-5, with TRBD1 matching 8 bases. V gave up 5 bases and J gave up 1 base; unmatched junction bases: 6. The germline CDR1 and CDR2 sequences are MNHEY and SVGAGI. The CDR3 is 15 amino acids. The CDR3 nucleotides are TGTGCCAGCAGTCCCTGGACAGGGACCCAAGAGACCCAGTACTTC. Translation: CASSPWTGTQETQYF.

The chain uses TRBV27 and TRBJ2-5; D may be TRBD1 (5 bases). This CDR3 is built from 14 residues. V gave up 1 base and J gave up 2 bases, with 8 bases separating them. Germline V CDR1 and CDR2: MNHEY, SMNVEV (reference sequence). CDR3 sequence: CASSLLSGQETQYF. The CDR3 coding sequence is TGTGCCAGCAGTTTATTATCAGGGCAAGAGACCCAGTACTTC.

The CDR3 sequence is CASGPRGQETQYF. The CDR3 DNA is TGTGCCAGCGGGCCCCGGGGGCAAGAGACCCAGTACTTC. This sequence joins TRBV2 and TRBJ2-5; TRBD2 is a possible D gene (6 bases). CDR3 length: 13 residues. V was clipped by 8 bases and J by 2 bases, with 12 bases between them. The germline V gene has CDR1 SNHLY and CDR2 FYNNEI. The full variable domain, completed using reference TRBV2 and TRBJ2-5, is EPEVTQTPSHQVTQMGQEVILRCVPISNHLYFYWYRQILGQKVEFLVSFYNNEISEKSEIFDDQFSVERPDGSNFTLKIRSTKLEDSAMYFCASGPRGQETQYFGPGTRLLVL.

The chain has TRBV25-1 and TRBJ2-7; no clear D. Trimming shortened V by 2 bases and J by 3 bases, and 14 bases separated the two germline ends. Germline CDR1 reads MGHDK; CDR2 reads SYGVNS. The CDR3 runs 15 residues. CDR3: CASSEAVYGIYEQYF. The CDR3 nucleotides read TGTGCCAGCAGTGAAGCGGTCTACGGTATCTACGAGCAGTACTTC.

The CDR3 sequence is CASSPGTSPDTQYF. For the CDR3, the DNA is TGTGCCAGCAGCCCCGGGACTAGCCCAGATACGCAGTATTTT. The rearrangement links TRBV7-3 to TRBJ2-3, with 9 bases lining up with TRBD2. After removal of 5 bases from V and 4 bases from J, the junction contained 4 bases not matched to a gene. Germline CDR1 and CDR2: SGHTA and FQGTGA. The CDR3 contains 14 residues.

The chain couples TRBV18 to TRBJ2-3; TRBD1 might be the D (6 bases). Per germline, CDR1 KGHSH and CDR2 LQKENI. This CDR3 contains 16 residues. V was pared by 6 bases and J by 5 bases, with 21 bases between. The DNA of the CDR3 is TGTGCCAGCTCTACGACGGGTGGGCAGGGGCGAGATACGCAGTATTTT. Translation gives CASSTTGGQGRDTQYF.

This chain joins TRBV6-1 and TRBJ2-5, with D tentatively TRBD2 (6 bases). Germline V CDR1 and CDR2: MNHNS, SASEGT. The CDR3 totals 15 residues. V lost 2 bases to trimming and J lost 4 bases, with 14 bases between them. In DNA form, the CDR3 reads TGTGCCAGCAGTGAATGGCAGGGAGCGGGAGAGACCCAGTACTTC. This gives the protein CASSEWQGAGETQYF.

This clone has a handful of counts. V gene TRBV11-1 combines with J gene TRBJ2-7; 8 positions match TRBD1. From germline, CDR1 is SGHAT and CDR2 FQDESV (reference sequence). The CDR3 contains 14 residues. J was trimmed by 6 bases and V by 5 bases; bases with no gene match: 9. CDR3 loop: CASSPRTGRSEQYF. DNA of the CDR3: TGTGCCAGCAGCCCCAGGACAGGGAGAAGCGAGCAGTACTTC. Based on the CDR3 plus reference TRBV11-1 and TRBJ2-7, the full variable domain is EAEVAQSPRYKITEKSQAVAFWCDPISGHATLYWYRQILGQGPELLVQFQDESVVDDSQLPKDRFSAERLKGVDSTLKIQPAELGDSAMYLCASSPRTGRSEQYFGPGTRLTVT.

The rearrangement joins TRBV28 to TRBJ2-3, with 12 bases fitting TRBD2. V was pared by 3 bases and J by 3 bases, with 7 bases of the junction left unmatched. The CDR3 runs 17 residues. The germline gives CDR1 MDHEN, CDR2 SYDVKM. CDR3 DNA: TGTGCCAGCAGTTTCCCACCGACTAGCGGGAGAACAGATACGCAGTATTTT. It encodes CASSFPPTSGRTDTQYF.

The V and J genes are TRBV14 and TRBJ2-1, with a weak D call TRBD2 (7 bases). The germline V gene encodes CDR1 SGHDN and CDR2 FVKESK. V lost 3 bases to trimming and J lost 3 bases, with 15 bases between them. The CDR3 sequence is 16 residues long. The DNA of the CDR3 is TGTGCCAGCAGCCAGGGGGGGGCGGGTGTCTACAATGAGCAGTTCTTC. It specifies CASSQGGAGVYNEQFF.

The genes are TRBV2 and TRBJ2-3, with TRBD2 matching 10 bases. There are 14 residues in the CDR3. V shed 8 bases, J shed 4 bases, and the junction held 6 bases outside the gene matches. CDR1 SNHLY and CDR2 FYNNEI come from the germline V gene. CDR3 amino acids: CASQLAGAADTQYF. CDR3 DNA sequence: TGTGCCAGCCAGCTAGCGGGAGCTGCAGATACGCAGTATTTT.

This clone was detected only a few times. The J gene is TRBJ1-5, the V gene TRBV2; D may be TRBD1 (5 bases). Germline CDR1 is SNHLY and CDR2 is FYNNEI. Trimming pared 3 bases from V and 9 bases from J, leaving 15 bases between. This CDR3 comprises 14 residues. The DNA of the CDR3 is TGTGCCAGCAGTGAGTCCAGGGCTAGTGCGCCCCAGCATTTT. Amino acids: CASSESRASAPQHF.

The V and J genes are TRBV3-1 (or the pseudogene TRBV3-2) and TRBJ2-7, with a weak D call TRBD2 (6 bases). CDR3 size: 14 residues. The germline V and J ends were trimmed by 4 bases and 0 bases, with 10 bases remaining between them. Germline values: CDR1 LGHDT, CDR2 YNNKEL (reference sequence). The DNA of the CDR3 is TGTGCCAGCAGCCTGGCGGGGAGCTCCTACGAGCAGTACTTC. This gives the protein CASSLAGSSYEQYF.

This sequence joins TRBV18 and TRBJ1-3; D is unresolved. Germline V gives CDR1 KGHSH, CDR2 LQKENI. The CDR3 has 15 amino acids. Trimming left V 3 bases short and J 0 bases short, with 9 bases between. CDR3 nucleotides: TGTGCCAGCTCACCCGATTTTAGCTCTGGAAACACCATATATTTT. Translation: CASSPDFSSGNTIYF. The variable domain in full, completed from reference TRBV18 and TRBJ1-3, reads NAGVMQNPRHLVRRRGQEARLRCSPMKGHSHVYWYRQLPEEGLKFMVYLQKENIIDESGMPKERFSAEFPKEGPSILRIQQVVRGDSAAYFCASSPDFSSGNTIYFGEGSWLTVV.

The sample holds a few counts of this clone. The chain recombines TRBV7-9 with TRBJ2-7; 8 bases line up with TRBD1. The germline gives CDR1 SEHNR, CDR2 FQNEAQ (reference sequence). J was trimmed by 5 bases and V by 5 bases; bases with no gene match: 11. This CDR3 contains 15 residues. CDR3 in DNA: TGTGCCAGCAGCCACATCAGGACAGGGAGCGACGAGCAGTACTTC. It translates to CASSHIRTGSDEQYF.

V and J are TRBV27 and TRBJ2-7; 10 bases line up with TRBD2. The CDR3 is 15 residues long. In germline, CDR1 is MNHEY, CDR2 SMNVEV (reference sequence). The ends lost 6 bases at V and 2 bases at J; junction bases unmatched: 7. The CDR3 coding sequence is TGTGCCAGCAGGCTGCTAGCGGGAGCCCCCTACGAGCAGTACTTC. Its protein product is CASRLLAGAPYEQYF.

The CDR3 spells CSVALADKYEQYF. CDR3 in DNA: TGCAGCGTTGCCCTAGCGGATAAGTACGAGCAGTACTTC. V and J are TRBV29-1 and TRBJ2-7; 7 bases map to TRBD2. Germline V gene sequence: CDR1 SQVTM, CDR2 ANQGSEA. Unmatched junction bases numbered 7, after V lost 4 bases and J lost 4 bases. The CDR3 spans 13 residues.

The rearrangement joins TRBV11-2 to TRBJ1-6, with TRBD1 matching over 8 bases. The ends lost 5 bases at V and 7 bases at J; junction bases unmatched: 7. CDR3 size: 15 residues. Germline V gene lookup returns CDR1 SGHAT and CDR2 FQNNGV. The CDR3 DNA reads TGTGCCAGCAGCCGGGTCGGACAGGGCAATTCACCCCTCCACTTT. Translating it yields CASSRVGQGNSPLHF. Drawing the rest from reference TRBV11-2 and TRBJ1-6, the complete variable domain is EAGVAQSPRYKIIEKRQSVAFWCNPISGHATLYWYQQILGQGPKLLIQFQNNGVVDDSQLPKDRFSAERLKGVDSTLKIQPAKLEDSAVYLCASSRVGQGNSPLHFGNGTRLTVT.

This chain joins TRBV30 and TRBJ1-5; D unclear. Trimming stripped 1 base from V and 3 bases from J, with 7 bases between. The CDR3 is made up of 13 amino acids. Germline CDR1 reads GTSNPN; CDR2 reads SVGIG (reference sequence). The CDR3 sequence: CAWSGLDNQPQHF. The CDR3 bases are TGTGCCTGGAGTGGTTTAGACAATCAGCCCCAGCATTTT.

The rearrangement uses TRBV4-1 and TRBJ2-7; 7 nucleotides agree with TRBD2. The CDR3 has 14 amino acids. With V trimmed by 4 bases and J by 1 base, 4 bases remained unmatched. Germline V lookup: CDR1 MGHRA, CDR2 YSYEKL. For the CDR3, the DNA is TGCGCCAGCAGCCCTCTCGGGGGGTCCTACGAGCAGTACTTC. Encoded protein: CASSPLGGSYEQYF.

V and J are TRBV27 and TRBJ1-5; 8 positions match TRBD1. Per the germline V gene, CDR1 is MNHEY and CDR2 is SMNVEV (reference sequence). V shed 8 bases and J 2 bases; nucleotides not matched to a gene: 8. The CDR3 covers 15 residues. CDR3 coding DNA: TGTGCCAGCTCCCGTGGACAGGGCCGCAATCAGCCCCAGCATTTT. This gives the protein CASSRGQGRNQPQHF.